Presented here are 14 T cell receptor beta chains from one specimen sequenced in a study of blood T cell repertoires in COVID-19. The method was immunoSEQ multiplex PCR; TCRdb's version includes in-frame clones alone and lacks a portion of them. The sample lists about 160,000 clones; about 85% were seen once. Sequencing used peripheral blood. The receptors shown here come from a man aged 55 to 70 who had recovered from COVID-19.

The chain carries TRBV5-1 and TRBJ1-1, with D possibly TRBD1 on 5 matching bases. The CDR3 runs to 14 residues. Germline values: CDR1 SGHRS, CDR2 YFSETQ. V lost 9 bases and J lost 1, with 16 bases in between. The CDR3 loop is CATRRGIGNTEAFF. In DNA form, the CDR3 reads TGCGCCACGAGGAGGGGCATTGGGAACACTGAAGCTTTCTTT.

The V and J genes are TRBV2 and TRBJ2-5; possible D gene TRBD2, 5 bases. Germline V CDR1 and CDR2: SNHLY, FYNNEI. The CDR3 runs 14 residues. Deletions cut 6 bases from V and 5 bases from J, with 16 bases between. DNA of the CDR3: TGTGCCAGCAGGGGGAGTTGGACCAAGGAGACCCAGTACTTC. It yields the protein CASRGSWTKETQYF.

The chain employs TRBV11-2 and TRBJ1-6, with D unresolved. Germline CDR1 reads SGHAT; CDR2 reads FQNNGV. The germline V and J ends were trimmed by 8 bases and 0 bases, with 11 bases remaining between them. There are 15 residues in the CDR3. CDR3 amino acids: CASLAGDSYNSPLHF. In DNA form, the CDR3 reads TGTGCCAGCCTCGCCGGGGACTCCTATAATTCACCCCTCCACTTT.

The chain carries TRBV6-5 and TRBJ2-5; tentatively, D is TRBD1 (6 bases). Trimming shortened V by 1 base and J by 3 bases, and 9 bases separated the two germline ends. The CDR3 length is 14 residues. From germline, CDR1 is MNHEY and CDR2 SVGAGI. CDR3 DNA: TGTGCCAGCAGTTACTTAGGGGGAGAAGAGACCCAGTACTTC. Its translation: CASSYLGGEETQYF.

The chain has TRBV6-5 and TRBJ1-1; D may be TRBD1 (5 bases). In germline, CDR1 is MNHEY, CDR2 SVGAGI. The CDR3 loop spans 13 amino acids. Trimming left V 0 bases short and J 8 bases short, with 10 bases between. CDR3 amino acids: CASSYSKGYEAFF. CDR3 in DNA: TGTGCCAGCAGTTACTCTAAGGGGTACGAAGCTTTCTTT.

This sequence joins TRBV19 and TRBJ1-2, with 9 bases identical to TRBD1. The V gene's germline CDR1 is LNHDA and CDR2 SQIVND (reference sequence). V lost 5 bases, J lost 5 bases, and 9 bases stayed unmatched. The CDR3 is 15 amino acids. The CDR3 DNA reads TGTGCCAGTAGTCCGTCGACAGGGGGAGGGTATGGCTACACCTTC. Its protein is CASSPSTGGGYGYTF.

The CDR3 sequence: CATGDTTYEQYF. Here the CDR3 DNA reads TGTGCCACCGGGGACACCACCTACGAGCAGTACTTC. The V gene is TRBV7-9, the J gene TRBJ2-7; D might be TRBD1 (6 bases). This CDR3 has 12 amino acids. The germline V gene has CDR1 SEHNR and CDR2 FQNEAQ (reference sequence). Trimming cost V 10 bases and J 2 bases, with 12 bases left between them. The full variable domain, with the rest looked up from reference TRBV7-9 and TRBJ2-7, is DTGVSQNPRHKITKRGQNVTFRCDPISEHNRLYWYRQTLGQGPEFLTYFQNEAQLEKSRLLSDRFSAERPKGSFSTLEIQRTEQGDSAMYLCATGDTTYEQYFGPGTRLTVT.

CDR3 nucleotides: TGCGCCAGCAGCTTGTGGGTGGGGGACAGGGAGCCCTACGAGCAGTACTTC. Protein sequence: CASSLWVGDREPYEQYF. The genes are TRBV5-1 and TRBJ2-7; 9 bases align to TRBD1. Germline loops: CDR1 SGHRS, CDR2 YFSETQ. The CDR3 runs to 17 residues. The V gene end was trimmed by 1 base and the J gene end by 2 bases; junction bases not matched to a gene: 10.

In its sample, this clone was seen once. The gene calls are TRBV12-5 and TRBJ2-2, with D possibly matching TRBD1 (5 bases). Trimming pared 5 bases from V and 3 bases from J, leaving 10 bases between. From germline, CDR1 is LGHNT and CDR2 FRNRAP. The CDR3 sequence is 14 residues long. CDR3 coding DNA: TGTGCTAGTGGTACCATAGGGGACACCGGGGAGCTGTTTTTT. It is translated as CASGTIGDTGELFF.

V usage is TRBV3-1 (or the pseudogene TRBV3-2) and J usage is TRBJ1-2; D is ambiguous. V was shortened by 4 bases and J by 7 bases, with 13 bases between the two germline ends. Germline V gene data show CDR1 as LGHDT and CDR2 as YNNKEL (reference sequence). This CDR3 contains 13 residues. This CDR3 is CASSPEIRSGYTF. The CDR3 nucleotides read TGTGCCAGCAGCCCAGAGATACGTAGTGGCTACACCTTC.

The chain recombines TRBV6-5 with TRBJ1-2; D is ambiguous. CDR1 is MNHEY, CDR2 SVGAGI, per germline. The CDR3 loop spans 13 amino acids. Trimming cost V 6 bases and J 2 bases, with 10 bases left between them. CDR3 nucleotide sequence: TGTGCCAGCAGACCCGATCAGAACTATGGCTACACCTTC. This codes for CASRPDQNYGYTF.

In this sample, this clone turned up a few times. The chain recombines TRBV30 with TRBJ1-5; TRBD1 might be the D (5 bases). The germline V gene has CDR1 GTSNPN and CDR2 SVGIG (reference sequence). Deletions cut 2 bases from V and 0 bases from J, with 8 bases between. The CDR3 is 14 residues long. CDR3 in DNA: TGTGCCTGGAGTATGACAGATAGCAATCAGCCCCAGCATTTT. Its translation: CAWSMTDSNQPQHF.

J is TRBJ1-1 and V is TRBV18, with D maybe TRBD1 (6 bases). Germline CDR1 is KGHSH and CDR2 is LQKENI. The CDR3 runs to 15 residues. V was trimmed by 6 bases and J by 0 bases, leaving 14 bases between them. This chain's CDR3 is CASSGDISMNTEAFF. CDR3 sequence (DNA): TGTGCCAGCTCCGGGGACATATCCATGAACACTGAAGCTTTCTTT.

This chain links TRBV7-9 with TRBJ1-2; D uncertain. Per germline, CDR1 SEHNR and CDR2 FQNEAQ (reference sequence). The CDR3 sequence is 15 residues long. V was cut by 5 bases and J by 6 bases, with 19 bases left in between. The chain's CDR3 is CASSPGQSGGDGYTF. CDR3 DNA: TGTGCCAGCAGCCCCGGGCAATCAGGAGGAGATGGCTACACCTTC. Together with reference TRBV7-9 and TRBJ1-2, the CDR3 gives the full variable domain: DTGVSQNPRHKITKRGQNVTFRCDPISEHNRLYWYRQTLGQGPEFLTYFQNEAQLEKSRLLSDRFSAERPKGSFSTLEIQRTEQGDSAMYLCASSPGQSGGDGYTFGSGTRLTVV.